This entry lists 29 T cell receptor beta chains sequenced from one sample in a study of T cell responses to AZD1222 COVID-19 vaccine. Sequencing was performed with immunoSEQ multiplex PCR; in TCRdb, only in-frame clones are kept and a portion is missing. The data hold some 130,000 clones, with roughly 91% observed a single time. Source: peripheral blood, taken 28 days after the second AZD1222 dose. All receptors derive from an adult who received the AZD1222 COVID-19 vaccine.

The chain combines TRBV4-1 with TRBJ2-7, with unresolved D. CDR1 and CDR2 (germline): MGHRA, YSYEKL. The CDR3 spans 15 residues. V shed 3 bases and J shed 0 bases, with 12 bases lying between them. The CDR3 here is CASSHAVFGSYEQYF. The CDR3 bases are TGCGCCAGCAGCCACGCGGTTTTCGGCTCCTACGAGCAGTACTTC.

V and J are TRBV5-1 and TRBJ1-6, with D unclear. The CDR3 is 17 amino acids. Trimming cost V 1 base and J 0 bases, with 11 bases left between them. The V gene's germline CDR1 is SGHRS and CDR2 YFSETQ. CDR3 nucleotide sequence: TGCGCCAGCAGCTTGTACCCCTGGAGCTCCTATAATTCACCCCTCCACTTT. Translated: CASSLYPWSSYNSPLHF.

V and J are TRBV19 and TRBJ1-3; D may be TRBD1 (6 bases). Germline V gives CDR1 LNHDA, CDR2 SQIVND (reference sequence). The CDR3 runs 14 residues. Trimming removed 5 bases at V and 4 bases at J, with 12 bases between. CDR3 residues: CASSPDRAGNTIYF. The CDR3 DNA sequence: TGTGCCAGTAGTCCGGACAGAGCAGGAAACACCATATATTTT. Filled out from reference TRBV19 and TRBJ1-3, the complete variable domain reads DGGITQSPKYLFRKEGQNVTLSCEQNLNHDAMYWYRQDPGQGLRLIYYSQIVNDFQKGDIAEGYSVSREKKESFPLTVTSAQKNPTAFYLCASSPDRAGNTIYFGEGSWLTVV.

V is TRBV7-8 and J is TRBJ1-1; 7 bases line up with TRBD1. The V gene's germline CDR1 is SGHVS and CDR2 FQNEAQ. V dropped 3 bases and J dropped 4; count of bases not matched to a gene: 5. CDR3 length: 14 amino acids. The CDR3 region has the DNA TGTGCCAGCAGCTTGTCAGGGGGTGGCACTGAAGCTTTCTTT. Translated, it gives CASSLSGGGTEAFF.

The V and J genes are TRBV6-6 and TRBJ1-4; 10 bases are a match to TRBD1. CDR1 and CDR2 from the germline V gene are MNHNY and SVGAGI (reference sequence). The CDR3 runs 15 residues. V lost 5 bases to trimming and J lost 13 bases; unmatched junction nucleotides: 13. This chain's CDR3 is CASSQSRTGGPPLFF. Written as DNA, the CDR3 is TGTGCCAGCAGTCAAAGTCGGACAGGGGGTCCTCCACTGTTTTTT.

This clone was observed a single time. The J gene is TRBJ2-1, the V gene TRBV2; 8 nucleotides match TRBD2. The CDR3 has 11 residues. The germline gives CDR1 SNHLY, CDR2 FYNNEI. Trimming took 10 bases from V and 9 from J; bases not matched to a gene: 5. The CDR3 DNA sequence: TGTGCCACGGCTCGGGGGGGTGAGCAGTTCTTC. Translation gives CATARGGEQFF.

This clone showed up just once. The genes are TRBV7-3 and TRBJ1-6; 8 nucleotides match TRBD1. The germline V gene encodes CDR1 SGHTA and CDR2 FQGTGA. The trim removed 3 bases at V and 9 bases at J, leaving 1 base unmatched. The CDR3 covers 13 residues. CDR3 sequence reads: CASSLDRVSPLHF. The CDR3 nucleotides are TGTGCCAGCAGCTTGGACAGGGTTTCACCCCTCCACTTT.

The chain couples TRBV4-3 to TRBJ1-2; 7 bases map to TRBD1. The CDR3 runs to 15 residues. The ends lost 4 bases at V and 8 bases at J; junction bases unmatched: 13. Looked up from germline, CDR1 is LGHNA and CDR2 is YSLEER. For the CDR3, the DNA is TGCGCCAGCAGCCGAAATTGGGACAGCCGGGAAGGCTACACCTTC. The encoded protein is CASSRNWDSREGYTF.

This chain's CDR3 is CASSSGRTEAFF. The CDR3 bases are TGTGCCAGCAGCTCCGGACGTACTGAAGCTTTCTTT. The rearrangement joins TRBV7-9 to TRBJ1-1, with unresolved D. The V end lost 4 bases, the J end lost 5 bases, and 8 bases lay between the germline ends. The V gene's germline CDR1 is SEHNR and CDR2 FQNEAQ (reference sequence). This CDR3 comprises 12 residues.

This CDR3 is CASSLRASSGATMETQYF. The CDR3 nucleotides are TGTGCCAGCAGCCTAAGGGCTTCCTCAGGGGCTACAATGGAGACCCAGTACTTC. The rearrangement uses TRBV7-6 and TRBJ2-5; tentative D call: TRBD1 (6 bases). V was shortened by 5 bases and J by 5 bases, with 27 bases between the two germline ends. The CDR3 loop spans 18 amino acids. CDR1 and CDR2 from the germline V gene are SGHVS and FNYEAQ.

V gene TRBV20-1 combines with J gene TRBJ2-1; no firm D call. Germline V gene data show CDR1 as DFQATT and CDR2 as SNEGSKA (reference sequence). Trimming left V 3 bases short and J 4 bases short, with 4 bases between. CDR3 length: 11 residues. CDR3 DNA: TGCAGTGCTAGGAGGTACAATGAGCAGTTCTTC. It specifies CSARRYNEQFF.

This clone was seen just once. The DNA for the CDR3 is TGTGCCAGCAGCTTAGGGATGGATTTAGATGGCTACACCTTC. Residues: CASSLGMDLDGYTF. The J gene is TRBJ1-2, the V gene TRBV7-2, with D uncertain. The CDR3 has 14 amino acids. V was pared by 1 base and J by 6 bases, with 12 bases between. The V gene's germline CDR1 is SGHTA and CDR2 FQGNSA.

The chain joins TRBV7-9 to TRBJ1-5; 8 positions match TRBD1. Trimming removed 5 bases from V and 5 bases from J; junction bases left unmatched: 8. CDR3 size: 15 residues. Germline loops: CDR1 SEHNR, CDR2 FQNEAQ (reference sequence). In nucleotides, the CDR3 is TGTGCCAGCAGCCCCGGACAGGGCCCGTATCAGCCCCAGCATTTT. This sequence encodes CASSPGQGPYQPQHF.

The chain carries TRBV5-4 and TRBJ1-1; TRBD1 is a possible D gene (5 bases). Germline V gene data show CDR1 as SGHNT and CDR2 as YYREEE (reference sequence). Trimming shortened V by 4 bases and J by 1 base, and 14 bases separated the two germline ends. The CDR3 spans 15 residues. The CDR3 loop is CASSPNPTGNTEAFF. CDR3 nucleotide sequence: TGTGCCAGCAGCCCTAACCCCACAGGGAACACTGAAGCTTTCTTT. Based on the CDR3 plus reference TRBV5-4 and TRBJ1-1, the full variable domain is ETGVTQSPTHLIKTRGQQVTLRCSSQSGHNTVSWYQQALGQGPQFIFQYYREEENGRGNFPPRFSGLQFPNYSSELNVNALELDDSALYLCASSPNPTGNTEAFFGQGTRLTVV.

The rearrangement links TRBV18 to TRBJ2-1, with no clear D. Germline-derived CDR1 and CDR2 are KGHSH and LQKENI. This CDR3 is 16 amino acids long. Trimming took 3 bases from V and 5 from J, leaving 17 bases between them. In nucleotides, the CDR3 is TGTGCCAGCTCACCGGGTAGCAGTGTACTGAACAATGAGCAGTTCTTC. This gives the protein CASSPGSSVLNNEQFF.

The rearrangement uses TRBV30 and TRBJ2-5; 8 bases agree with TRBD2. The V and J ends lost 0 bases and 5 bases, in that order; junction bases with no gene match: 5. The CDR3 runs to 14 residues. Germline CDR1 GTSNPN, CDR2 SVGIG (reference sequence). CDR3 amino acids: CAWSVGGGRETQYF. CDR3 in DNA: TGTGCCTGGAGTGTAGGCGGGGGGAGGGAGACCCAGTACTTC.

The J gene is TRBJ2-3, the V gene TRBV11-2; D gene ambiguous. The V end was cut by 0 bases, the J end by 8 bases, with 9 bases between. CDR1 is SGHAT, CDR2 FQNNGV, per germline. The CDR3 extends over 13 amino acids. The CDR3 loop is CASSLEVAGTQYF. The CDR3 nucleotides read TGTGCCAGCAGCTTAGAGGTAGCTGGTACGCAGTATTTT.

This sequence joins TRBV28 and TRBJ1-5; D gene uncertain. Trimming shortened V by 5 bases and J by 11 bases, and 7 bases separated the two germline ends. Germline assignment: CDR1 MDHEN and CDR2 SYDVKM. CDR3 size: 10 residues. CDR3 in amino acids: CASSDTSQHF. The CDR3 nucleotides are TGTGCCAGCAGTGACACGTCCCAGCATTTT.

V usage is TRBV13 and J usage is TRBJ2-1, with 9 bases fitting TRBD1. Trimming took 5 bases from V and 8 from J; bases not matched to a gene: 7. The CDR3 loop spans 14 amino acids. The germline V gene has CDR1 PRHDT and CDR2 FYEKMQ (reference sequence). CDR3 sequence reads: CASSPRQGVDEQFF. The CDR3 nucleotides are TGTGCCAGCAGCCCCAGACAGGGGGTGGATGAGCAGTTCTTC.

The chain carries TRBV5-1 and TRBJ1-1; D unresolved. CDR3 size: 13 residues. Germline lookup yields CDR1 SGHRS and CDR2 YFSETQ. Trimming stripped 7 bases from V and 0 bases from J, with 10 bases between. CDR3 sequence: CASAGGMNTEAFF. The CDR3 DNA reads TGCGCCAGCGCGGGAGGGATGAACACTGAAGCTTTCTTT.

The CDR3 is CASSFGHPETQYF. In DNA form, the CDR3 reads TGTGCCAGCAGTTTTGGCCATCCAGAGACCCAGTACTTC. The chain combines TRBV27 with TRBJ2-5; D is unresolved. Germline assignment: CDR1 MNHEY and CDR2 SMNVEV (reference sequence). The CDR3 is 13 residues long. V gave up 3 bases and J gave up 4 bases, with 9 bases separating them.

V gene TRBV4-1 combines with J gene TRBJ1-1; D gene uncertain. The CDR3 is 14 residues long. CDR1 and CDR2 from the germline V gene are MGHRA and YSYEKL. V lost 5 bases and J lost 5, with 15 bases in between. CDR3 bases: TGCGCCAGCAGCACTTGGGTTGGAGAGACTGAAGCTTTCTTT. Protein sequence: CASSTWVGETEAFF.

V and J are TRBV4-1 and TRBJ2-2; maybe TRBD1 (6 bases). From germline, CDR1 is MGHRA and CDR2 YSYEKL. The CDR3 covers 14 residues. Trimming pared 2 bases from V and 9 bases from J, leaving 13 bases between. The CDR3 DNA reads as TGCGCCAGCAGCCAATTACAGGGAACCAGGGAGCTGTTTTTT. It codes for CASSQLQGTRELFF.

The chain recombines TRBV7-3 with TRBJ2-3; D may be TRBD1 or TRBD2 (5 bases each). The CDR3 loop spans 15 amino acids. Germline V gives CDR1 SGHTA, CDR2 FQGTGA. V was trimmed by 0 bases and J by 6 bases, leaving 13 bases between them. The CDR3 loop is CASSLTYGAGDTQYF. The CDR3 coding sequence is TGTGCCAGCAGCTTAACTTACGGGGCGGGTGATACGCAGTATTTT.

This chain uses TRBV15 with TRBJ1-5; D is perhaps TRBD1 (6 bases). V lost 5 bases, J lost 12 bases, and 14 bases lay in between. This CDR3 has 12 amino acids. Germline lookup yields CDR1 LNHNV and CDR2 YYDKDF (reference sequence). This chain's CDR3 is CATSQGHGRQHF. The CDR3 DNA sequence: TGTGCCACCAGCCAGGGACACGGTCGCCAGCATTTT.

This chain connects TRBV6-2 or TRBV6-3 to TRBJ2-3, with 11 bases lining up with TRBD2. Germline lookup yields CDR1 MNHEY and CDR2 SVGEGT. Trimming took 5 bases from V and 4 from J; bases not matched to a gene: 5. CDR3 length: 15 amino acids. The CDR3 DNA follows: TGTGCCAGCAGTCTACTAGCGGGGGCCCCAGATACGCAGTATTTT. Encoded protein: CASSLLAGAPDTQYF.

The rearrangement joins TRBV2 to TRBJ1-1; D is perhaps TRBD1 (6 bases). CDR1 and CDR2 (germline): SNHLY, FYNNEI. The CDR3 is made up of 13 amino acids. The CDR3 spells CGANLGGLTEAFF. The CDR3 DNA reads TGTGGAGCAAACCTAGGGGGTCTCACTGAAGCTTTCTTT. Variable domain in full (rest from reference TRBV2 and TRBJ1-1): EPEVTQTPSHQVTQMGQEVILRCVPISNHLYFYWYRQILGQKVEFLVSFYNNEISEKSEIFDDQFSVERPDGSNFTLKIRSTKLEDSAMYFCGANLGGLTEAFFGQGTRLTVV.

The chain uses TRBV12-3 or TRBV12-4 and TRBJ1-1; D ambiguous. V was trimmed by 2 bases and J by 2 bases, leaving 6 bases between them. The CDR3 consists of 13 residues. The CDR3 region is CASSLQVNTEAFF. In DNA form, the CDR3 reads TGTGCCAGCAGTTTACAGGTAAACACTGAAGCTTTCTTT.

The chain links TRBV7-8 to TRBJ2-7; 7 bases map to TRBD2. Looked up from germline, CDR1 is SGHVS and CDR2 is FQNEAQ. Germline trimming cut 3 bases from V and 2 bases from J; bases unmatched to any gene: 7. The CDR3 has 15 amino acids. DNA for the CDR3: TGTGCCAGCAGCTTGACCGCTAGCGGACCCTACGAGCAGTACTTC. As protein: CASSLTASGPYEQYF.